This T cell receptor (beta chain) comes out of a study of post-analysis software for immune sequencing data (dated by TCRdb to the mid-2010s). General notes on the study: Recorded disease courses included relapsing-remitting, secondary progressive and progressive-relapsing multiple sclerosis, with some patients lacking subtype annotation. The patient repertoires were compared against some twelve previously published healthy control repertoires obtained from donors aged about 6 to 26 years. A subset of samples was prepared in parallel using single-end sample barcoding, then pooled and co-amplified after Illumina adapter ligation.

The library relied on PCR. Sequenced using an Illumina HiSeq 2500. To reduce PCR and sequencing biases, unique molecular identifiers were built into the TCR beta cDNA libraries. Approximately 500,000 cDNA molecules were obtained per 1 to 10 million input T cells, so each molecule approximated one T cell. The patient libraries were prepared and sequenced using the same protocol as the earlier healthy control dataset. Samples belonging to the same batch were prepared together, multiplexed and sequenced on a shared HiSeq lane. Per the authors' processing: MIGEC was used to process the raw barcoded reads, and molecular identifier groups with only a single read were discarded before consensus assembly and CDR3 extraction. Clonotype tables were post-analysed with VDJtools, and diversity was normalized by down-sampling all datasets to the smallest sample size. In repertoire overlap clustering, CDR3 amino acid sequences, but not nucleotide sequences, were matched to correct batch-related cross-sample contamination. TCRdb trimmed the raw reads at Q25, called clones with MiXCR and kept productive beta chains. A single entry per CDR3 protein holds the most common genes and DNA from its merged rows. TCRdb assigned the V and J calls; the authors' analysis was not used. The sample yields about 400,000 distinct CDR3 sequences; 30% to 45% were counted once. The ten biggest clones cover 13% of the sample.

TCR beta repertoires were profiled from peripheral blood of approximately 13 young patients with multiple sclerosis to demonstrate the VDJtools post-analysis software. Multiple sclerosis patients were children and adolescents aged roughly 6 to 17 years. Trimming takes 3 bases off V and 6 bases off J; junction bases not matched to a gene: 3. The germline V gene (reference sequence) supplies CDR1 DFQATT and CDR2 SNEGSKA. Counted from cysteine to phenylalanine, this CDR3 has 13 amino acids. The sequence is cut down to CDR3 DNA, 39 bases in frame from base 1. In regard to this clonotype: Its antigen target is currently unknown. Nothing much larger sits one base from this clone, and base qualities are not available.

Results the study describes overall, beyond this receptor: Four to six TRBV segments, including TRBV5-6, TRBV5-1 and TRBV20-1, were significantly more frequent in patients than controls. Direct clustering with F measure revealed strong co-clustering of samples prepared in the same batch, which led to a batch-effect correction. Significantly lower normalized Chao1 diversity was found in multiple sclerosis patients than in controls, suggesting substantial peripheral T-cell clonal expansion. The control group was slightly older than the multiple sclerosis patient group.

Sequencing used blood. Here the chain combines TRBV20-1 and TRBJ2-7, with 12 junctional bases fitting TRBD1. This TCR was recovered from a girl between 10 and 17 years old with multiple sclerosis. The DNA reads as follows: TGCAGTGCTAGGGGACAGGGGGCTAGCGAGCAGTACTTC. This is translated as CSARGQGASEQYF.